This T cell receptor (beta chain) stems from a study of T cells in Graves' hyperthyroidism and ophthalmopathy. Overall study findings and caveats: Ophthalmopathy was distinguished from stable hyperthyroidism by 13 V-J signatures.

Graves' hyperthyroidism showing no ophthalmopathy progression within 18 months was considered stable. Those patients with uncontrolled infection, other autoimmune disease, pregnancy or lactation were excluded. This clonotype was picked up a small number of times. Its antigen is as yet unknown. It was RNA transcripts that yielded the amplified TCR beta CDR3 regions. The study used the HTBI primer set for a first-round RT-PCR of the TCR CDR3. TCRdb ran MiXCR on the multiplex PCR reads and lists one entry per CDR3 protein. The table has over 150,000 distinct CDR3 sequences, over 15% seen once. V dropped 1 base and J dropped 5 bases, with 14 bases sitting between them. CDR1 and CDR2 from the germline V gene are LGHDT and YNNKEL (reference sequence). This CDR3 is built from 15 residues.

The sequence came from a woman between 45 and 60 years old with Graves' hyperthyroidism. The sample was blood. J is TRBJ1-2 and V is TRBV3-1, with a weak D call TRBD1 (5 bases). The CDR3 nucleotides are TGTGCCAGCAGCCAAGTTAATAAGGGGCGTTATGGCTACACCTTC. This codes for CASSQVNKGRYGYTF. Variable domain in full (rest from reference TRBV3-1 and TRBJ1-2): DTAVSQTPKYLVTQMGNDKSIKCEQNLGHDTMYWYKQDSKKFLKIMFSYNNKELIINETVPNRFSPKSPDKAHLNLHINSLELGDSAVYFCASSQVNKGRYGYTFGSGTRLTVV.